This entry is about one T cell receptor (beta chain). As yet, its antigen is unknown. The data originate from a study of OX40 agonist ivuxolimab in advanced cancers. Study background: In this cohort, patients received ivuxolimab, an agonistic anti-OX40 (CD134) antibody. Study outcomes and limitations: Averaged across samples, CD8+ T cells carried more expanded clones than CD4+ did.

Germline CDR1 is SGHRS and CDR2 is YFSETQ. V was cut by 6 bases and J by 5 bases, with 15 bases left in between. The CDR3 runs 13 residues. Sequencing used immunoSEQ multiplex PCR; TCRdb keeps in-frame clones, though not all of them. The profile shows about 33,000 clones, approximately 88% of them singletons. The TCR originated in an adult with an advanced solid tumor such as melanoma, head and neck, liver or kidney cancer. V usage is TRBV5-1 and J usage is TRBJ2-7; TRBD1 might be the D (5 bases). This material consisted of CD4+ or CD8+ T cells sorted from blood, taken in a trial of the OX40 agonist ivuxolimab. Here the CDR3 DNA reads TGCGCCAGCACTGGACACCCGCAGGACGAGCAGTACTTC. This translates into CASTGHPQDEQYF.